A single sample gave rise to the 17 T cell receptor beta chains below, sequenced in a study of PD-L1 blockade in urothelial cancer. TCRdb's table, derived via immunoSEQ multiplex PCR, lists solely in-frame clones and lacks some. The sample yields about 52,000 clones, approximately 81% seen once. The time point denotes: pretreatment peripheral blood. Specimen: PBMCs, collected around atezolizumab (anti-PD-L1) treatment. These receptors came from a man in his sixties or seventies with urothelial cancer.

The CDR3 sequence: CASSQGSGGAFAKNIQYF. Here the CDR3 DNA reads TGTGCCAGCAGTCAAGGTAGCGGGGGGGCCTTTGCCAAAAACATTCAGTACTTC. This chain uses TRBV2 with TRBJ2-4, with 11 bases matching TRBD2. The germline V gene encodes CDR1 SNHLY and CDR2 FYNNEI. The CDR3 is 18 residues long. V dropped 5 bases and J dropped 1; count of bases not matched to a gene: 10.

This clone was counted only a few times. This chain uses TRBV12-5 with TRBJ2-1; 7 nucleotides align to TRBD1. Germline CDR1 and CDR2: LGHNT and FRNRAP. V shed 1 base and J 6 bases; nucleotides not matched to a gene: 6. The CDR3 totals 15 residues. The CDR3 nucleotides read TGTGCTAGTGGTTTGGGACAGGGAATCGGCAATGAGCAGTTCTTC. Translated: CASGLGQGIGNEQFF.

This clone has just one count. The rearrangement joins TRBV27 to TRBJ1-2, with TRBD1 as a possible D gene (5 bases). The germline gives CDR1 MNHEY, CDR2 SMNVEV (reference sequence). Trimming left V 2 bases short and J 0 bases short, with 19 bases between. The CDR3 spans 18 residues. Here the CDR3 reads CASSLPRAGGKANYGYTF. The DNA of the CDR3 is TGTGCCAGCAGTTTACCACGGGCGGGGGGTAAAGCTAACTATGGCTACACCTTC.

The chain's CDR3 is CASSPSSGRGGDTQYF. Here the CDR3 DNA reads TGTGCCAGCAGCCCCTCGAGCGGGAGGGGGGGAGATACGCAGTATTTT. The chain is built from TRBV7-2 and TRBJ2-3; 10 bases fit TRBD2. The CDR3 spans 16 residues. Germline V lookup: CDR1 SGHTA, CDR2 FQGNSA. Trimming removed 5 bases from V and 5 bases from J; junction bases left unmatched: 10.

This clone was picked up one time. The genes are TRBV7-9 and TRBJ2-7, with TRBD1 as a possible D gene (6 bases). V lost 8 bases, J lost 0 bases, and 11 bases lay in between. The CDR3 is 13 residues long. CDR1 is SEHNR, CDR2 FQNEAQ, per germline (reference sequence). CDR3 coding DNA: TGTGCCAGCCACCGGGACACCTCCTACGAGCAGTACTTC. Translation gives CASHRDTSYEQYF.

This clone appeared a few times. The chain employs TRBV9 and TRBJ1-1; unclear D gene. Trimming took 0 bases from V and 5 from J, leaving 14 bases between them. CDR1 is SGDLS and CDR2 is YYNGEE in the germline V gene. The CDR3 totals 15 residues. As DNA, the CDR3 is TGTGCCAGCAGCGTAGTGACGGGCTGGAGGACTGAAGCTTTCTTT. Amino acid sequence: CASSVVTGWRTEAFF.

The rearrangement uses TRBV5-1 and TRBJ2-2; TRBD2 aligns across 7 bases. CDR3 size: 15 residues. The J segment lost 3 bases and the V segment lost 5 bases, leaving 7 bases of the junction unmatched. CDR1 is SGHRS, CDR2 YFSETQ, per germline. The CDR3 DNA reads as TGCGCCAGCAGACGGGAGGCAGCGGACACCGGGGAGCTGTTTTTT. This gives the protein CASRREAADTGELFF.

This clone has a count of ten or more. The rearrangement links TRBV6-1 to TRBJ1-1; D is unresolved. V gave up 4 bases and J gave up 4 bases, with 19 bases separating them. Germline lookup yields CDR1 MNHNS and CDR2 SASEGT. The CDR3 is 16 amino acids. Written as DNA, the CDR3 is TGTGCCAGCAGTGGGTATGGAGGCAGTTGGATCACTGAAGCTTTCTTT. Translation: CASSGYGGSWITEAFF.

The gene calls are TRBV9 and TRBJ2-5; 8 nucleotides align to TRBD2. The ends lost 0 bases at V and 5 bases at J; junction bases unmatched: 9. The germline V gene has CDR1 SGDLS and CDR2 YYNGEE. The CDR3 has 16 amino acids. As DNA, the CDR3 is TGTGCCAGCAGCGTAGGTGTATCGGGACTAGATGAGACCCAGTACTTC. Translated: CASSVGVSGLDETQYF.

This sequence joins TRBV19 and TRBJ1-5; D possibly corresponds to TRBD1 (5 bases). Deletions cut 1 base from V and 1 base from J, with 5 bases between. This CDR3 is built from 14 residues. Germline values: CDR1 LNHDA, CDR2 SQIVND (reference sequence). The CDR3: CASSIGTSNQPQHF. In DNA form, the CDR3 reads TGTGCCAGTAGTATAGGGACAAGCAATCAGCCCCAGCATTTT.

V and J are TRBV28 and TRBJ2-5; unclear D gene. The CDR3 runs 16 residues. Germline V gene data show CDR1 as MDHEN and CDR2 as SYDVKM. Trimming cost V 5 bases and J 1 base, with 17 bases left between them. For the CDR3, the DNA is TGTGCCAGCAGTCCCCTGGGCAGGATGACCCAAGAGACCCAGTACTTC. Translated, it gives CASSPLGRMTQETQYF.

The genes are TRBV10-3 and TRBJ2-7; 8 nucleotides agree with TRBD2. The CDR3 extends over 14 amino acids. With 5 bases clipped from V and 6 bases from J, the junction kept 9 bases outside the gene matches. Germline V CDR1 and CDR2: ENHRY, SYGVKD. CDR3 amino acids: CAISTGTSAIEQYF. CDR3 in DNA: TGTGCCATCAGTACCGGGACTAGTGCTATCGAGCAGTACTTC.

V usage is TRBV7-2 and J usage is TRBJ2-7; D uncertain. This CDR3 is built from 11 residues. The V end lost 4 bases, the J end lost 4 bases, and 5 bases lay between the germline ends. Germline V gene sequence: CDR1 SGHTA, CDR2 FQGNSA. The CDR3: CASSSEYEQYF. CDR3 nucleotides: TGTGCCAGCAGCTCTGAGTACGAGCAGTACTTC.

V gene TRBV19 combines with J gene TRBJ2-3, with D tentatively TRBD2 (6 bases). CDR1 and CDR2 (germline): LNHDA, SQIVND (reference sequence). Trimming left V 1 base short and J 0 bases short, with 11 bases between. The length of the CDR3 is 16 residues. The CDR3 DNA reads TGTGCCAGTAGTATAGGTAGCGGCGCTAGCACAGATACGCAGTATTTT. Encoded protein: CASSIGSGASTDTQYF. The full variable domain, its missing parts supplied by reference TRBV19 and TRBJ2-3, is DGGITQSPKYLFRKEGQNVTLSCEQNLNHDAMYWYRQDPGQGLRLIYYSQIVNDFQKGDIAEGYSVSREKKESFPLTVTSAQKNPTAFYLCASSIGSGASTDTQYFGPGTRLTVL.

The DNA of the CDR3 is TGCGCCAGCAGCCAAGATTTAGGACTCTCGAACACTGAAGCTTTCTTT. Its protein product is CASSQDLGLSNTEAFF. This chain links TRBV4-1 with TRBJ1-1; D remains unclear. Germline-derived CDR1 and CDR2 are MGHRA and YSYEKL. The CDR3 extends over 16 amino acids. The V end lost 0 bases, the J end lost 1 base, and 12 bases lay between the germline ends.

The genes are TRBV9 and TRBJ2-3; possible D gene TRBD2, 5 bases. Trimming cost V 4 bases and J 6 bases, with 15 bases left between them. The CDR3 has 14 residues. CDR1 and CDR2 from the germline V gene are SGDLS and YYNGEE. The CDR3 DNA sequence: TGTGCCAGCAGCTACCCCGGGGTCTCTGATACGCAGTATTTT. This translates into CASSYPGVSDTQYF.

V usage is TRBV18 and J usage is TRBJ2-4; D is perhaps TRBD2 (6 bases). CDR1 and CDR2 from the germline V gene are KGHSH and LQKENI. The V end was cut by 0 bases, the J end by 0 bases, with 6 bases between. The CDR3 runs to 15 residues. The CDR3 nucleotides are TGTGCCAGCTCACCACCGGGAGGAGCCAAAAACATTCAGTACTTC. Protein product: CASSPPGGAKNIQYF.